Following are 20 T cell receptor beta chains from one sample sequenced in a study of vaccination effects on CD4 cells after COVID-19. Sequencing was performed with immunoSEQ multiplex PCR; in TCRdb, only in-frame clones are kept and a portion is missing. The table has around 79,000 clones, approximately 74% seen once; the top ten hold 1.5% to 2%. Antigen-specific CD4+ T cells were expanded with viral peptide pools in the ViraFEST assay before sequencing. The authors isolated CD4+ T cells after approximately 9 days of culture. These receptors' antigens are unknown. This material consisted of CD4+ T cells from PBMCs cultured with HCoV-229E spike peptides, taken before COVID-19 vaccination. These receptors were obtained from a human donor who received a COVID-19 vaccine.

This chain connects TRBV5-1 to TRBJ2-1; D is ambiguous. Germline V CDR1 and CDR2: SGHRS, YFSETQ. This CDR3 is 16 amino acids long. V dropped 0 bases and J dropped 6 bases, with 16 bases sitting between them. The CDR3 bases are TGCGCCAGCAGCTTGGTTGTCTCCGGGCCCGGCAATGAGCAGTTCTTC. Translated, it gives CASSLVVSGPGNEQFF.

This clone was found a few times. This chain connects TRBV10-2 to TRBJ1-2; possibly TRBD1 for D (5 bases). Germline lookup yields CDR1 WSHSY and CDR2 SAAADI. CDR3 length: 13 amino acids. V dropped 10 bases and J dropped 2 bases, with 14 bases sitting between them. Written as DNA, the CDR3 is TGCGCCATCTCCCCGGGACGGAACTATGGCTACACCTTC. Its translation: CAISPGRNYGYTF.

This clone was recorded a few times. As DNA, the CDR3 is TGTGCCAGCAGCTTGTTGGGACAGGGGCTCTATGGCTACACCTTC. It codes for CASSLLGQGLYGYTF. The chain combines TRBV5-5 with TRBJ1-2; TRBD1 agrees at 10 bases. The CDR3 loop spans 15 amino acids. V shed 1 base, J shed 4 bases, and the junction held 4 bases outside the gene matches. CDR1 is SGHKS, CDR2 YYEKEE, per germline (reference sequence).

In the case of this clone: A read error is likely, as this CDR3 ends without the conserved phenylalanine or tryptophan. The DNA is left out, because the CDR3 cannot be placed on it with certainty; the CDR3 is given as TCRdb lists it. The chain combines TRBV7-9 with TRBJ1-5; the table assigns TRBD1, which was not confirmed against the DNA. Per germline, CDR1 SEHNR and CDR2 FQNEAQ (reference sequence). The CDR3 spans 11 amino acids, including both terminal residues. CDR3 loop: CASSDRPDSPI.

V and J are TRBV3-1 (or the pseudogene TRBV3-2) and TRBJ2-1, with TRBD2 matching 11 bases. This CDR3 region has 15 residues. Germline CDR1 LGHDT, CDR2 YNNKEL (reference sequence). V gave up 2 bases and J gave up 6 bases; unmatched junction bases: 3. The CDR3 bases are TGTGCCAGCAGCCAAAGGGGGACTAGCGGCAATGAGCAGTTCTTC. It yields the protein CASSQRGTSGNEQFF.

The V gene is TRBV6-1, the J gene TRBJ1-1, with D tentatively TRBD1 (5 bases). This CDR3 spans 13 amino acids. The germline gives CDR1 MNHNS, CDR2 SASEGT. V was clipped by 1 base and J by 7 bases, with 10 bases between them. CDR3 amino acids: CASSEVAGREAFF. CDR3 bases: TGTGCCAGCAGTGAAGTAGCAGGGCGTGAAGCTTTCTTT.

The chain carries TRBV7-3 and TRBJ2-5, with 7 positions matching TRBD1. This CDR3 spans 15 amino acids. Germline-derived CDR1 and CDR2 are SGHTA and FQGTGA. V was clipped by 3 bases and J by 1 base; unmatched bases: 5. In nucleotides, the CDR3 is TGTGCCAGCAGCTTGACAGGGACAGTCCAAGAGACCCAGTACTTC. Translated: CASSLTGTVQETQYF.

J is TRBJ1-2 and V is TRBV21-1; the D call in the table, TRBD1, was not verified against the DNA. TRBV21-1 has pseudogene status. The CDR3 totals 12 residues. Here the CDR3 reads CASTHGQYGYTF. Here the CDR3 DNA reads TGTGCCAGCACCCATGGACAGTATGGCTACACCTTC.

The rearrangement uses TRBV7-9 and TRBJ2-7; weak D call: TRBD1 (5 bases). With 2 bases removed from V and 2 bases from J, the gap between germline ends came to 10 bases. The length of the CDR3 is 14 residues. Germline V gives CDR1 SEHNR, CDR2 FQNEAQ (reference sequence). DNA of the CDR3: TGTGCCAGCAGCTTACAGGGTACCACCTACGAGCAGTACGTC. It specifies CASSLQGTTYEQYV.

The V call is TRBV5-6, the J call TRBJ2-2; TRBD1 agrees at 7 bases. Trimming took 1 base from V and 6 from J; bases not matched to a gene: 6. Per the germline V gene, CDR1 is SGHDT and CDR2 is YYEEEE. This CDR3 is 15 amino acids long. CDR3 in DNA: TGTGCCAGCAGCTTGTTCGGCAGGGGGTCCGGGGAGCTGTTTTTT. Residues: CASSLFGRGSGELFF.

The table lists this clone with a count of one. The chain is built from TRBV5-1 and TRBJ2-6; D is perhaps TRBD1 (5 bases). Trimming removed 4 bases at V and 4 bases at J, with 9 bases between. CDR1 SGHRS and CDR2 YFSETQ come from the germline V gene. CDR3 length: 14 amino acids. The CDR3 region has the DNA TGCGCCAGCAGCCCGGACACCGGGGCCAACGTCCTGACTTTC. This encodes CASSPDTGANVLTF.

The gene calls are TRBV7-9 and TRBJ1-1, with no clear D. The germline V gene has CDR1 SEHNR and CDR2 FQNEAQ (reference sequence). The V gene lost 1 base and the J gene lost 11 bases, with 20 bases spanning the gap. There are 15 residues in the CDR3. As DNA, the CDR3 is TGTGCCAGCAGCTTAGAGTCTTCGTTTGGAGGGAGGGCTTTCTTT. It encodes CASSLESSFGGRAFF.

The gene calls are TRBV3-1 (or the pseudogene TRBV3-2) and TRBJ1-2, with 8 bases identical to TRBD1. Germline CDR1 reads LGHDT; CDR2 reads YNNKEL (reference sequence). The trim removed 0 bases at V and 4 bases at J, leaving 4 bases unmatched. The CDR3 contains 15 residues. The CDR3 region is CASSQESTGVYGYTF. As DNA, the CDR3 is TGTGCCAGCAGCCAAGAGTCGACAGGGGTCTATGGCTACACCTTC.

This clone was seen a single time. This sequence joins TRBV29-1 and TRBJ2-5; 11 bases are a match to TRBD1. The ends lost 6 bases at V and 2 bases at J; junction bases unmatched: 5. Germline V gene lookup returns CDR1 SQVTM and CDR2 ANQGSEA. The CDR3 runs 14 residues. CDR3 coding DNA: TGCAGCGTCGGGACAGGGGGGGGGCAAGAGACCCAGTACTTC. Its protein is CSVGTGGGQETQYF.

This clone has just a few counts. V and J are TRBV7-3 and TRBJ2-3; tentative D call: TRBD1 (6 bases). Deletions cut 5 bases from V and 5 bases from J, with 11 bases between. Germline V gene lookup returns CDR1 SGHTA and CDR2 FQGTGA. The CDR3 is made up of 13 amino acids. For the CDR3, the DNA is TGTGCCAGCAGCGCCCGGACAGAAGATACGCAGTATTTT. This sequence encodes CASSARTEDTQYF.

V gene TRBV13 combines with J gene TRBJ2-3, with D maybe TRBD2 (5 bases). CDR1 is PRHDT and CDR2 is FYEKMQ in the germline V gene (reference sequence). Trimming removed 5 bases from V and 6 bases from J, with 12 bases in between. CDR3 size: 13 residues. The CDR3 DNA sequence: TGTGCCAGCAGCCTCCCAACGGGGGATACGCAGTATTTT. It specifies CASSLPTGDTQYF.

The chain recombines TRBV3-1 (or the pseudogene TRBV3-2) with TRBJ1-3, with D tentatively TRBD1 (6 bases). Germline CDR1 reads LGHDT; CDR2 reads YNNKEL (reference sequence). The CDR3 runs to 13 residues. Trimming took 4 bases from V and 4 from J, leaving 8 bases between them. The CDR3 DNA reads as TGTGCCAGCAGCCTCGACAGGGGAAACACCATATATTTT. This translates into CASSLDRGNTIYF.

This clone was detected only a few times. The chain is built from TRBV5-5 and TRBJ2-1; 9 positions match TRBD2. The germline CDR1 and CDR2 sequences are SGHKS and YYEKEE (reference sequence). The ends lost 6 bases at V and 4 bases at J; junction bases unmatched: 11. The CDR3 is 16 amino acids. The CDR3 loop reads CASTNGAGGPYNEQFF. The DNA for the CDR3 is TGTGCCAGCACCAATGGGGCGGGGGGGCCTTACAATGAGCAGTTCTTC.

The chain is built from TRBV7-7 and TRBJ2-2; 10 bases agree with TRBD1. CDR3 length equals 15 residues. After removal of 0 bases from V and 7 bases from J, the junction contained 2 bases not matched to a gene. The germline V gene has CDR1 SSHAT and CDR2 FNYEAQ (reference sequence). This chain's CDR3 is CASSLAGQGFGELFF. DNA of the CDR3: TGTGCCAGCAGCTTAGCGGGACAGGGGTTCGGGGAGCTGTTTTTT.

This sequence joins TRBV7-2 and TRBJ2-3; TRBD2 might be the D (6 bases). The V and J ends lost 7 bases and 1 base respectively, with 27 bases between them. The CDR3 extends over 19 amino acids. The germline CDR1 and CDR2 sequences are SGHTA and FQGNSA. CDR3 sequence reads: CASNYLTPYRWGGTDTQYF. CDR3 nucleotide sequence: TGTGCCAGCAACTACCTAACACCGTACAGATGGGGGGGCACAGATACGCAGTATTTT.